This T cell receptor (beta chain) was sequenced in a study of blood T cell repertoires in COVID-19. Study-level information: Sources were T cells, B-cell-depleted T cells, or PBMCs; the material itself was cDNA or gDNA.

Germline-derived CDR1 and CDR2 are SGHRS and YFSETQ. The V and J ends lost 6 bases and 2 bases respectively, with 14 bases between them. This CDR3 has 15 amino acids. The data were produced by immunoSEQ multiplex PCR, yet TCRdb's version contains in-frame clones alone and is incomplete. The table records 100,000 or so clones, over 75% of them present only once. The chain links TRBV5-1 to TRBJ1-4; a weak D match, TRBD1 (6 bases). The sequenced sample was peripheral blood. This TCR derives from a man aged 55 to 70 with acute or convalescent COVID-19. The CDR3 region has the DNA TGCGCCAGCAAAGAGTTGGGGGCCACTAATGAAAAACTGTTTTTT. It yields the protein CASKELGATNEKLFF.